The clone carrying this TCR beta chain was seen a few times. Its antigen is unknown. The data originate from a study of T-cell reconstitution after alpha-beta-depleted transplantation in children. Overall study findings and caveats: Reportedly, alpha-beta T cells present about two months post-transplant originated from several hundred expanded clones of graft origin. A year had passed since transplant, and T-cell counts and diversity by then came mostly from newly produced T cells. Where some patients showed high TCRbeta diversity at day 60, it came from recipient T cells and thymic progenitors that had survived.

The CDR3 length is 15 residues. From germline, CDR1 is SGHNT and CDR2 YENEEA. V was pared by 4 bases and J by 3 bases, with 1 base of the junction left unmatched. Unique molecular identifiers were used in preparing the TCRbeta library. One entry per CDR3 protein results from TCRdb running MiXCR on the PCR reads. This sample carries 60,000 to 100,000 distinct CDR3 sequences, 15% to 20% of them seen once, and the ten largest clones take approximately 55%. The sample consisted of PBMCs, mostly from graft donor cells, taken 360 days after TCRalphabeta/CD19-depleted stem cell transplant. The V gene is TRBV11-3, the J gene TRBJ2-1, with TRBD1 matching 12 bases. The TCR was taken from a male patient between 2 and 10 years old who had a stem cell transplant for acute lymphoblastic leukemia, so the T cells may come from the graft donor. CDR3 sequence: CASSWDRGHYNEQFF. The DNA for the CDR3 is TGTGCCAGCAGCTGGGACAGGGGGCACTACAATGAGCAGTTCTTC.